This passage covers 5 T cell receptor beta chains from one sample sequenced in a study of CD8 T cells in ankylosing spondylitis. Each CDR3 protein gets one entry after TCRdb re-called the 5' RACE reads with MiXCR. The sample yields roughly 150,000 distinct CDR3 sequences, under 35% seen once. Sequencing used synovial fluid, either unsorted or a sorted T cell fraction (not recorded which). The receptors here all came from a male donor with ankylosing spondylitis.

This clonotype was seen a single time. The chain couples TRBV11-3 to TRBJ2-5, with D tentatively TRBD2 (5 bases). Germline V lookup: CDR1 SGHNT, CDR2 YENEEA. Trimming pared 3 bases from V and 3 bases from J, leaving 11 bases between. The CDR3 length is 14 residues. The CDR3 sequence: CASSLSDWEETQYF. The CDR3 coding sequence is TGTGCCAGCAGCTTGTCGGACTGGGAAGAGACCCAGTACTTC.

This clonotype was detected many times. V gene TRBV20-1 combines with J gene TRBJ1-1; 7 bases line up with TRBD1. This CDR3 has 14 amino acids. Germline V gene sequence: CDR1 DFQATT, CDR2 SNEGSKA (reference sequence). The ends lost 5 bases at V and 4 bases at J; junction bases unmatched: 10. CDR3 amino acids: CSAVRTGFGTEAFF. CDR3 DNA: TGCAGTGCTGTACGGACAGGTTTTGGCACTGAAGCTTTCTTT.

The rearrangement links TRBV20-1 to TRBJ1-5; D may be TRBD1 (6 bases). Germline loops: CDR1 DFQATT, CDR2 SNEGSKA (reference sequence). Between the trimmed V and J ends, which lost 3 bases and 3 bases, there was a span of 9 bases. The CDR3 covers 13 residues. This chain's CDR3 is CSASQGNNQPQHF. The CDR3 DNA reads TGCAGTGCTAGCCAGGGGAACAATCAGCCCCAGCATTTT.

This clonotype was found a few times. CDR3 DNA: TGTGCCAGCAGCTTACCTAGAGGGTGGCGCAATCAGCCCCAGCATTTT. This codes for CASSLPRGWRNQPQHF. This chain joins TRBV7-3 and TRBJ1-5; D not certain. The length of the CDR3 is 16 residues. The germline gives CDR1 SGHTA, CDR2 FQGTGA. Trimming took off 2 bases at V and 2 bases at J, with 13 bases between the two ends.

The V gene is TRBV10-2, the J gene TRBJ1-2; 9 nucleotides match TRBD1. The CDR3 spans 15 residues. V shed 6 bases and J 5 bases; nucleotides not matched to a gene: 10. Germline V gene sequence: CDR1 WSHSY, CDR2 SAAADI. The CDR3 spells CASRDTGGAGYGYTF. CDR3 in DNA: TGCGCCAGCAGAGACACAGGGGGCGCGGGGTATGGCTACACCTTC.